The entry below describes one TCR beta chain. Its antigen is undetermined. TCR beta CDR3 region amplification was performed from RNA transcripts. In the first-round RT-PCR of the TCR CDR3, the HTBI primer set was used. TCRdb passed the multiplex PCR reads through MiXCR, listing each CDR3 protein once. Of 34,000 or so distinct CDR3 sequences listed, 52% are singletons. Patients showing uncontrolled infection, other autoimmune disease, pregnancy or lactation were ineligible. This entry belongs to a study of T cells in Graves' hyperthyroidism and ophthalmopathy. Turning to the study itself: Peripheral blood was obtained at initial diagnosis, preceding any treatment.

V lost 5 bases, J lost 1 base, and 10 bases lay in between. Germline assignment: CDR1 PRHDT and CDR2 FYEKMQ (reference sequence). The CDR3 runs 14 residues. Findings and caveats of the study: Blood also carried most thyroid clonotypes expanded above 0.001. Onset of ophthalmopathy came a median approximately 6.5 months after the model predicted it.

The chain uses TRBV13 and TRBJ2-3; D uncertain. The receptor was isolated from a woman in her 40s with Graves' ophthalmopathy. Sample: blood. This chain's CDR3 is CASSPRAGTDTQYF. In nucleotides, the CDR3 is TGTGCCAGCAGCCCAAGGGCGGGCACAGATACGCAGTATTTT.